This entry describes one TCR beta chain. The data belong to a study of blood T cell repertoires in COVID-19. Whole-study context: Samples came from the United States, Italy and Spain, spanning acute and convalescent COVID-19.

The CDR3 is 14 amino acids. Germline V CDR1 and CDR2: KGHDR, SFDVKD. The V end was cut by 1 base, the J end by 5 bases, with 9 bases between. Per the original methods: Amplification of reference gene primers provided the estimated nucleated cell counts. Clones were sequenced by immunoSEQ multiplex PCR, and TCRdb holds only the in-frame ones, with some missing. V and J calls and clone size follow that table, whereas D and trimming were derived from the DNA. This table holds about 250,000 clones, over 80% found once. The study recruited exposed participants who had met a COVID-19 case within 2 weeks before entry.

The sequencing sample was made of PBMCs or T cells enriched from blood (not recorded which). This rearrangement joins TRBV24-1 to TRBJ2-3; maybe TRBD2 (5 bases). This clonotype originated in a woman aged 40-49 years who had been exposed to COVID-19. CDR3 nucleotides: TGTGCCACCAGTGATTTAGGAGGCAGAGATACGCAGTATTTT. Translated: CATSDLGGRDTQYF.